The 12 T cell receptor beta chains below all came from one sample that was sequenced in a study of beta chain features in type 1 diabetes. Sequencing targeted expressed TCRB transcripts, as all isolated RNA had been reverse transcribed. This table comes from immunoSEQ multiplex PCR, and its TCRdb copy is limited to in-frame clones, with some not included. The sample lists hundreds of thousands of clones; around 13% were seen once. Specimen: naive CD4+ T cells from blood. The source of these receptors is a man younger than 40 in good health.

There are a few counts of this clone. V usage is TRBV5-1 and J usage is TRBJ2-7; no reliable D call. Germline values: CDR1 SGHRS, CDR2 YFSETQ. V was trimmed by 1 base and J by 1 base, leaving 6 bases between them. CDR3 length: 13 amino acids. The CDR3 loop reads CASSLKSSYEQYF. For the CDR3, the DNA is TGCGCCAGCAGCTTGAAAAGTTCCTACGAGCAGTACTTC.

The rearrangement uses TRBV2 and TRBJ2-3; 7 bases match TRBD1. J gave up 2 bases and V 8 bases, and 10 bases lay outside the gene matches. This CDR3 has 15 residues. The germline V gene encodes CDR1 SNHLY and CDR2 FYNNEI. Written as DNA, the CDR3 is TGTGCCAGCCGCGAGGGGGCACAACTCACAGATACGCAGTATTTT. Translation gives CASREGAQLTDTQYF.

The chain has TRBV5-4 and TRBJ2-4; 9 nucleotides match TRBD1. Losses at the gene ends were 4 bases for V and 6 bases for J; bases not matched to a gene: 5. Germline V lookup: CDR1 SGHNT, CDR2 YYREEE (reference sequence). The length of the CDR3 is 14 residues. The CDR3 DNA is TGTGCCAGCAGCGTCGGACAGGGGAGAAACATTCAGTACTTC. Protein sequence: CASSVGQGRNIQYF.

This clone came up a few times. This sequence joins TRBV9 and TRBJ2-1; 8 positions match TRBD2. The CDR3 consists of 15 residues. V trimming: 2 bases; J trimming: 5 bases; junction bases outside the gene matches: 6. In germline, CDR1 is SGDLS, CDR2 YYNGEE. The CDR3 loop is CASSVIAGHNNEQFF. The CDR3 DNA reads as TGTGCCAGCAGCGTCATAGCGGGACACAACAATGAGCAGTTCTTC.

This chain connects TRBV28 to TRBJ2-1; D not certain. The CDR3 has 12 amino acids. The V and J ends lost 2 bases and 15 bases respectively, with 14 bases between them. Looked up from germline, CDR1 is MDHEN and CDR2 is SYDVKM. This CDR3 is CASSLTLVHPFF. DNA for the CDR3: TGTGCCAGCAGTTTAACTCTAGTTCATCCGTTCTTC.

This clone was detected only a few times. V gene TRBV13 combines with J gene TRBJ2-3; D unclear. The CDR3 runs 12 residues. Trimming stripped 1 base from V and 9 bases from J, with 8 bases between. Germline lookup yields CDR1 PRHDT and CDR2 FYEKMQ (reference sequence). CDR3 in DNA: TGTGCCAGCAGCTTAGTTGGCGGAACGCAGTATTTT. This gives the protein CASSLVGGTQYF.

The V and J genes are TRBV28 and TRBJ1-2; D remains ambiguous. CDR3 length equals 11 residues. V was pared by 8 bases and J by 3 bases, with 7 bases between. CDR1 and CDR2 (germline): MDHEN, SYDVKM. In nucleotides, the CDR3 is TGTGCCAGCGGTGGGGACTATGGCTACACCTTC. Its translation: CASGGDYGYTF.

This clone was detected ten times or more. V usage is TRBV30 and J usage is TRBJ1-2; 8 bases fit TRBD1. V lost 3 bases to trimming and J lost 4 bases; unmatched junction nucleotides: 10. The CDR3 length is 15 residues. The germline gives CDR1 GTSNPN, CDR2 SVGIG (reference sequence). CDR3: CAWSDAGTGIYGYTF. The CDR3 DNA follows: TGTGCCTGGAGCGACGCCGGGACAGGCATCTATGGCTACACCTTC.

This clone was counted only a few times. This sequence joins TRBV4-3 and TRBJ2-7, with 10 bases fitting TRBD2. This CDR3 is built from 16 residues. Per germline, CDR1 LGHNA and CDR2 YSLEER. V shed 5 bases, J shed 2 bases, and the junction held 9 bases outside the gene matches. DNA for the CDR3: TGCGCCAGCAGCGCCCGGACTAGCGGAAATACCTACGAGCAGTACTTC. This gives the protein CASSARTSGNTYEQYF.

The chain couples TRBV5-1 to TRBJ1-4; D is ambiguous. V lost 0 bases to trimming and J lost 8 bases, with 11 bases between them. The CDR3 length is 14 residues. The germline CDR1 and CDR2 sequences are SGHRS and YFSETQ. The CDR3 nucleotides read TGCGCCAGCAGCTTGGAGCCTCTAGAGGAAAAACTGTTTTTT. Translation: CASSLEPLEEKLFF.

J is TRBJ1-2 and V is TRBV30; the D is unclear. Trimming shortened V by 2 bases and J by 5 bases, and 9 bases separated the two germline ends. Germline loops: CDR1 GTSNPN, CDR2 SVGIG (reference sequence). The length of the CDR3 is 12 residues. Written as DNA, the CDR3 is TGTGCCTGGAGTCCGGCAAATTATGGCTACACCTTC. It translates to CAWSPANYGYTF.

This clone came up a few times. The chain joins TRBV6-1 to TRBJ2-7, with 9 bases lining up with TRBD1. V shed 0 bases, J shed 3 bases, and the junction held 3 bases outside the gene matches. Germline V gives CDR1 MNHNS, CDR2 SASEGT. This CDR3 is built from 15 residues. This CDR3 is CASSEAGTGFYEQYF. In DNA form, the CDR3 reads TGTGCCAGCAGTGAAGCCGGGACAGGGTTCTACGAGCAGTACTTC.